These T cell receptor beta chains were read from a single sample in a study of Graves' ophthalmopathy and Graves' hyperthyroidism. TCRdb re-called the multiplex PCR reads through MiXCR, storing one row per CDR3 protein. Here the sample spans about 400,000 distinct CDR3 sequences, around 20% being singletons. Material for sequencing was peripheral blood. All receptors come from a woman under 30 with Graves' ophthalmopathy. The CDR3 runs from the conserved cysteine through the conserved F or W. D genes are given only for firm matches. Some rows have no size entry. The others give once, few or many, or a class for an expanded clone.

V gene	J gene	D gene	clone size	CDR3 protein	CDR3 DNA
TRBV12-3/TRBV12-4	TRBJ2-5	TRBD2	many	CASALGEGGETQYF	TGTGCCAGCGCGCTAGGGGAGGGAGGGGAGACCCAGTACTTC
TRBV30	TRBJ2-5	TRBD1	many	CAWNRGLTETQYF	TGTGCCTGGAACAGGGGGCTTACGGAGACCCAGTACTTC
TRBV28	TRBJ1-1	.	many	CASRLSITEAFF	TGTGCCAGCAGGCTAAGTATCACTGAAGCTTTCTTT
TRBV5-4	TRBJ1-2	TRBD1	many	CASSAFTGTGNGYTF	TGTGCCAGCAGCGCCTTTACCGGGACAGGGAATGGCTACACCTTC
TRBV24-1	TRBJ2-2	TRBD1	once	CATSDTTGYEVTGELFF	TGTGCCACCAGTGACACGACAGGGTATGAGGTCACCGGGGAGCTGTTTTTT
TRBV20-1	TRBJ2-7	.	many	CSATGPDRYEQYF	TGCAGTGCCACAGGACCGGACCGCTACGAGCAGTACTTC
TRBV30	TRBJ2-5	.	many	CAWSVQGTQYF	TGTGCCTGGAGTGTACAGGGGACCCAGTACTTC
TRBV12-3/TRBV12-4	TRBJ1-1	.	many	CASSLTGSLAEAFF	TGTGCCAGCAGTTTAACCGGGAGTCTCGCTGAAGCTTTCTTT
TRBV20-1	TRBJ1-2	.	many	CSAREGAGVGYTF	TGCAGTGCTAGAGAAGGGGCGGGGGTTGGCTACACCTTC
TRBV6-5	TRBJ2-5	.	many	CASSYSGVQGETQYF	TGTGCCAGCAGTTACTCTGGGGTACAAGGGGAGACCCAGTACTTC
TRBV28	TRBJ1-5	.	.	CASSSVRSQPQHF	TGTGCCAGCAGCTCCGTGCGTAGTCAGCCCCAGCATTTT
TRBV6-1	TRBJ1-2	TRBD1	many	CASSRGGRSIDGYTF	TGTGCCAGCAGTCGAGGGGGCCGCTCGATCGATGGCTACACCTTC
TRBV15	TRBJ1-5	.	.	CATSRDPRDNQPQHF	TGTGCCACCAGCAGAGATCCCAGGGACAATCAGCCCCAGCATTTT
TRBV13	TRBJ2-7	TRBD2	many	CASSLADSGGIYEQYF	TGTGCCAGCAGCTTAGCGGATAGCGGGGGGATATACGAGCAGTACTTC
TRBV6-2/TRBV6-3	TRBJ2-7	TRBD2	many	CASSSGLGLYEQYF	TGTGCCAGCAGTTCGGGACTAGGGTTATACGAGCAGTACTTC
TRBV27	TRBJ1-2	.	many	CASSLKPRPYGYTF	TGTGCCAGCAGTTTAAAGCCCCGGCCCTATGGCTACACCTTC
TRBV19	TRBJ1-1	TRBD1	many	CASSILGGNGEAFF	TGTGCCAGTAGTATCCTAGGGGGCAATGGTGAAGCTTTCTTT
TRBV30	TRBJ2-7	TRBD1	many	CACPLVGDSVYEQYF	TGTGCCTGCCCCTTGGTAGGGGACAGCGTCTACGAGCAGTACTTC
TRBV12-3/TRBV12-4	TRBJ1-1	.	many	CASSLGPGRLNTEAFF	TGTGCCAGCAGTTTGGGACCGGGACGGCTGAACACTGAAGCTTTCTTT
TRBV11-2	TRBJ2-4	TRBD1	.	CASSQGFGTVRLAKNIQYF	TGTGCCAGCAGCCAAGGTTTCGGGACAGTCCGATTAGCCAAAAACATTCAGTACTTC
TRBV6-2/TRBV6-3	TRBJ1-2	TRBD1	many	CASWRTGRGHTF	TGTGCCAGCTGGAGGACAGGTCGTGGCCACACCTTC
TRBV24-1	TRBJ2-5	TRBD2	many	CATSELAGGGETQYF	TGTGCCACCAGTGAACTAGCGGGGGGCGGAGAGACCCAGTACTTC
TRBV12-3/TRBV12-4	TRBJ2-2	.	many	CASSFNPRVDTGELFF	TGTGCCAGTTCGTTCAACCCCAGGGTTGACACCGGGGAGCTGTTTTTT
TRBV6-2/TRBV6-3	TRBJ1-1	.	many	CASTGSLGTEAFF	TGTGCCAGCACAGGCTCGCTGGGGACTGAAGCTTTCTTT
TRBV30	TRBJ2-5	TRBD1	many	CAWRRDRGQETQYF	TGTGCCTGGAGGCGCGACAGGGGCCAAGAGACCCAGTACTTC
TRBV7-8	TRBJ1-1	.	.	CASSYPPSTEAFF	TGTGCCAGCAGCTATCCGCCCAGCACTGAAGCTTTCTTT
TRBV7-8	TRBJ2-7	TRBD2	.	CASSLAPSGRGEQYF	TGTGCCAGCAGCTTAGCGCCTAGCGGGAGGGGTGAGCAGTACTTC
TRBV2	TRBJ2-2	.	many	CASRKSTGELFF	TGTGCCAGCCGGAAATCCACCGGGGAGCTGTTTTTT
TRBV24-1	TRBJ1-1	TRBD1	many	CATRAGTGENTEAFF	TGTGCCACCAGAGCCGGGACAGGGGAGAACACTGAAGCTTTCTTT
TRBV6-1	TRBJ1-2	.	many	CASSEAGQPFYGYTF	TGTGCCAGCAGTGAAGCCGGACAGCCTTTCTATGGCTACACCTTC
TRBV24-1	TRBJ2-2	.	many	CATSDHMDRDTGELFF	TGTGCCACCAGTGACCACATGGACAGAGACACCGGGGAGCTGTTTTTT
TRBV6-5	TRBJ1-1	.	many	CASSYTRGMNTEAFF	TGTGCCAGCAGTTACACGAGGGGTATGAACACTGAAGCTTTCTTT
TRBV6-1	TRBJ1-3	.	many	CASRHIFTGNTIYF	TGTGCCAGCAGACACATCTTTACTGGAAACACCATATATTTT
TRBV7-2	TRBJ2-5	.	many	CASSPRDREETQYF	TGTGCCAGCAGCCCCCGGGACCGGGAGGAGACCCAGTACTTC
TRBV5-1	TRBJ2-7	TRBD2	.	CASSLWVAGSYEQYF	TGCGCCAGCAGCTTGTGGGTAGCGGGGTCGTACGAGCAGTACTTC
TRBV28	TRBJ2-5	TRBD2	many	CASRQEPGLAVYQETQYF	TGTGCCAGCAGGCAGGAACCGGGACTAGCGGTCTACCAAGAGACCCAGTACTTC
TRBV27	TRBJ1-1	TRBD1	few	CASSRDRVSGMNTEAFF	TGTGCCAGCAGTAGAGACAGGGTGAGCGGCATGAACACTGAAGCTTTCTTT
TRBV6-5	TRBJ1-3	.	.	CASSSPLDSGNTIYF	TGTGCCAGCAGTTCCCCCTTAGACTCTGGAAACACCATATATTTT